Below, 3 T cell receptor beta chains from the same sample are listed, as sequenced in a study of blood T cell repertoires in COVID-19. The method was immunoSEQ multiplex PCR; TCRdb's version includes in-frame clones alone and lacks a portion of them. The sample includes approximately 200,000 clones, roughly nine tenths of them seen just once. The material sequenced was peripheral blood. The receptors originated from a woman in her forties or fifties with acute or convalescent COVID-19.

The chain combines TRBV30 with TRBJ1-2; D is perhaps TRBD1 (5 bases). CDR1 is GTSNPN, CDR2 SVGIG, per germline (reference sequence). Trimming removed 1 base at V and 7 bases at J, with 13 bases between. The CDR3 is 13 residues long. The CDR3: CAWSGRGEGGYTF. CDR3 nucleotides: TGTGCCTGGAGTGGAAGGGGCGAAGGTGGCTACACCTTC. Complete variable domain (other parts from reference TRBV30 and TRBJ1-2): SQTIHQWPATLVQPVGSPLSLECTVEGTSNPNLYWYRQAAGRGLQLLFYSVGIGQISSEVPQNLSASRPQDRQFILSSKKLLLSDSGFYLCAWSGRGEGGYTFGSGTRLTVV.

The chain employs TRBV30 and TRBJ2-1; 9 bases map to TRBD1. The germline V gene encodes CDR1 GTSNPN and CDR2 SVGIG (reference sequence). This CDR3 region has 15 residues. With 3 bases clipped from V and 6 bases from J, the junction kept 9 bases outside the gene matches. CDR3 protein: CAWSRRTGDRNEQFF. CDR3 DNA sequence: TGTGCCTGGAGCCGGAGGACAGGGGACCGCAATGAGCAGTTCTTC.

The rearrangement joins TRBV6-4 to TRBJ2-1; 7 nucleotides match TRBD1. This CDR3 contains 13 residues. With V trimmed by 4 bases and J by 7 bases, 4 bases remained unmatched. The germline V gene encodes CDR1 MRHNA and CDR2 SNTAGT. The CDR3 nucleotides read TGTGCCAGCAGTGCGATACAGGGGAATGAGCAGTTCTTC. As protein: CASSAIQGNEQFF.